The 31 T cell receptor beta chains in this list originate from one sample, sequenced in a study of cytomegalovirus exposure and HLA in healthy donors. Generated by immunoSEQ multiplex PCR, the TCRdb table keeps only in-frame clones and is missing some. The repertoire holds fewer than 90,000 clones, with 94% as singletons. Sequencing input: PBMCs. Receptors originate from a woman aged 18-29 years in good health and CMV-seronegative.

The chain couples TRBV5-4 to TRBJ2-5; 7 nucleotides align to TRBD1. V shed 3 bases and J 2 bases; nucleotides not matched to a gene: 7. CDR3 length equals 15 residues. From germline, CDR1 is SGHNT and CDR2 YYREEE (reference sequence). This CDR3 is CASSSGTESQETQYF. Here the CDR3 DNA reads TGTGCCAGCAGCTCTGGGACAGAGAGTCAAGAGACCCAGTACTTC.

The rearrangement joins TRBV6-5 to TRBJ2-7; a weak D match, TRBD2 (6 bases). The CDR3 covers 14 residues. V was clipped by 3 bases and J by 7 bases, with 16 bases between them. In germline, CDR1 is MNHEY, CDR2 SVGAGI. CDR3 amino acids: CASSYVRGVYEQYF. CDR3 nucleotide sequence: TGTGCCAGCAGTTATGTGCGGGGAGTGTATGAGCAGTACTTC.

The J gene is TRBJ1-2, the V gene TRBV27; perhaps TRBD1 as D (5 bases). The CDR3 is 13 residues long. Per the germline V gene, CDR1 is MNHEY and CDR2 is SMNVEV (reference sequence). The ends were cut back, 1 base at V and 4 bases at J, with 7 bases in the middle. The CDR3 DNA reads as TGTGCCAGCAGTTTATACGGGGGCTATGGCTACACCTTC. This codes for CASSLYGGYGYTF.

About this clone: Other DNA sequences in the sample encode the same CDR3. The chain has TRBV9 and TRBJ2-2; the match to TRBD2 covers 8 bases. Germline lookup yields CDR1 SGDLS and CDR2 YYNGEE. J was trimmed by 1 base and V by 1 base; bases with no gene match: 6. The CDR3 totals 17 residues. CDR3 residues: CASSVFSGGENTGELFF. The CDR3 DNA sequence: TGTGCCAGCAGCGTATTCTCGGGAGGGGAGAACACCGGGGAGCTGTTTTTT.

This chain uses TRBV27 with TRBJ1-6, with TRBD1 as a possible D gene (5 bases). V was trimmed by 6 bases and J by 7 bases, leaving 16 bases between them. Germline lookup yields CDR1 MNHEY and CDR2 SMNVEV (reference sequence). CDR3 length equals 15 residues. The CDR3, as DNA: TGTGCCAGCAGATCAGGGTCTTATCCAAATTCACCCCTCCACTTT. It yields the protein CASRSGSYPNSPLHF.

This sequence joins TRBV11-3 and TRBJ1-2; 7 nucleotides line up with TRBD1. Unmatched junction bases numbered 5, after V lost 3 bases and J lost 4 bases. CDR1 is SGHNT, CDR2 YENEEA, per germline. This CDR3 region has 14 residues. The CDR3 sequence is CASSFTGEIYGYTF. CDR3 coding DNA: TGTGCCAGCAGCTTTACAGGGGAAATCTATGGCTACACCTTC.

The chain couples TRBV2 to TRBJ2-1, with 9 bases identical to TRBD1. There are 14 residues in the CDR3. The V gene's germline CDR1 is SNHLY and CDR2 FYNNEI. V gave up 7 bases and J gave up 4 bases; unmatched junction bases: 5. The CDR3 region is CASKGQGLYNEQFF. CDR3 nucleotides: TGTGCCAGCAAGGGACAGGGCCTATACAATGAGCAGTTCTTC.

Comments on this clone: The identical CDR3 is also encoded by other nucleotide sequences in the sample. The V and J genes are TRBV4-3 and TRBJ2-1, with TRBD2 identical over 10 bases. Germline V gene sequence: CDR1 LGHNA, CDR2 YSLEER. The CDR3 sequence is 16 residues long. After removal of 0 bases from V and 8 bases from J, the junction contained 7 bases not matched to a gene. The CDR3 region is CASSQDRSGGADEQFF. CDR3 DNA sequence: TGCGCCAGCAGCCAAGATCGCAGCGGGGGGGCTGATGAGCAGTTCTTC.

CDR3 region: CASSLDLGTVSYEQYF. Here the CDR3 DNA reads TGTGCCAGCAGCTTAGATCTTGGGACAGTATCCTACGAGCAGTACTTC. The chain uses TRBV11-2 and TRBJ2-7, with 7 nucleotides matching TRBD1. Losses at the gene ends were 0 bases for V and 1 base for J; bases not matched to a gene: 6. The CDR3 runs to 16 residues. CDR1 and CDR2 (germline): SGHAT, FQNNGV. Full variable domain (missing parts from reference TRBV11-2 and TRBJ2-7): EAGVAQSPRYKIIEKRQSVAFWCNPISGHATLYWYQQILGQGPKLLIQFQNNGVVDDSQLPKDRFSAERLKGVDSTLKIQPAKLEDSAVYLCASSLDLGTVSYEQYFGPGTRLTVT.

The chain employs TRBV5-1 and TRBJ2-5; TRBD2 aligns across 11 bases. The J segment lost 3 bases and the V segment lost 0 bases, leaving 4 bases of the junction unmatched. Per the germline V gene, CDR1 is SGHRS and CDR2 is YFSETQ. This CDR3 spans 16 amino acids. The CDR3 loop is CASSLVAGGPKETQYF. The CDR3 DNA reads TGCGCCAGCAGCTTGGTAGCGGGGGGGCCTAAAGAGACCCAGTACTTC.

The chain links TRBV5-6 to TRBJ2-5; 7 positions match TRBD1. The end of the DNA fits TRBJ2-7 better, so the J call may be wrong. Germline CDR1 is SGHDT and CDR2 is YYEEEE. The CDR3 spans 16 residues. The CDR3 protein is CASSPGPQGVSYEQYF. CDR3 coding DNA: TGTGCCAGCAGCCCCGGCCCGCAGGGGGTGTCCTACGAGCAGTACTTC.

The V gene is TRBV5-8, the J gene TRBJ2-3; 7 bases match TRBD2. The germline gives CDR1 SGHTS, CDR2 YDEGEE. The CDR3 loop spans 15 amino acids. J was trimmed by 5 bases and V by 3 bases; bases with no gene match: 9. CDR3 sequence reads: CASSSPGLLLDTQYF. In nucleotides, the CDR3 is TGTGCCAGCAGCTCGCCGGGACTACTCTTAGATACGCAGTATTTT.

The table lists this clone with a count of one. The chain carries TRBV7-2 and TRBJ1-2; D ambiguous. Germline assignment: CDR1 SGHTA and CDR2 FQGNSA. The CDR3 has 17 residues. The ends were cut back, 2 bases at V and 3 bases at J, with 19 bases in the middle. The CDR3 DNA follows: TGTGCCAGCAGCTTAAATTTCGCCAGGAAGAATTACTATGGCTACACCTTC. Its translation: CASSLNFARKNYYGYTF. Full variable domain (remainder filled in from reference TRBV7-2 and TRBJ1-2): GAGVSQSPSNKVTEKGKDVELRCDPISGHTALYWYRQSLGQGLEFLIYFQGNSAPDKSGLPSDRFSAERTGGSVSTLTIQRTQQEDSAVYLCASSLNFARKNYYGYTFGSGTRLTVV.

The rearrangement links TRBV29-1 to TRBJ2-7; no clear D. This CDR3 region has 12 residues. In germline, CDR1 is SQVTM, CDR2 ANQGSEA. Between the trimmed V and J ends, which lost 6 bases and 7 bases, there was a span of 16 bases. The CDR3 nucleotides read TGCAGCGTATGGGCCTATTCGATGGAGCAGTACTTC. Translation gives CSVWAYSMEQYF.

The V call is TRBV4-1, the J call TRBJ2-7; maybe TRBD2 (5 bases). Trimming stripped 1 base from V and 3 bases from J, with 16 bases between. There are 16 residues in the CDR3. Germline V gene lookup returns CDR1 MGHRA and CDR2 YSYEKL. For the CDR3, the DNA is TGCGCCAGCAGCCAAGTGAGCCTCGGGGTTGACTACGAGCAGTACTTC. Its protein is CASSQVSLGVDYEQYF.

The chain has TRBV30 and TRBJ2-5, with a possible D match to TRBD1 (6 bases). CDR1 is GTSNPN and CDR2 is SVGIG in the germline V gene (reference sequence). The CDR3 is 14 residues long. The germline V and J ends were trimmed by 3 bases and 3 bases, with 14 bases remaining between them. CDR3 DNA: TGTGCCTGGAGAGGAGACAGGTTCGAAGAGACCCAGTACTTC. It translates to CAWRGDRFEETQYF.

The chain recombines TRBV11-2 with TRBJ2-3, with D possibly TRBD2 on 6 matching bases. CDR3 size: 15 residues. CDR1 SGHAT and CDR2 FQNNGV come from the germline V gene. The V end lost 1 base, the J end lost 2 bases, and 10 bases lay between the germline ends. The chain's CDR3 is CASSLGRGNTDTQYF. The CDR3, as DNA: TGTGCCAGCAGCTTAGGCCGGGGGAACACAGATACGCAGTATTTT.

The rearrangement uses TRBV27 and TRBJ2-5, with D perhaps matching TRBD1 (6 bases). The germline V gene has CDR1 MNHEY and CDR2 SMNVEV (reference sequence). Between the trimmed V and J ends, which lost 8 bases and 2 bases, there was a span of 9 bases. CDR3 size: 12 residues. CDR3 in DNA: TGTGCCAGCGGGACATGGCAAGAGACCCAGTACTTC. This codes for CASGTWQETQYF.

DNA of the CDR3: TGTGCCAGCAGTTCAGATCTAGGATACGAGCAGTACTTC. It encodes CASSSDLGYEQYF. The chain combines TRBV28 with TRBJ2-7; the D is unclear. Trimming removed 4 bases from V and 4 bases from J, with 11 bases in between. Germline CDR1 is MDHEN and CDR2 is SYDVKM. The CDR3 loop spans 13 amino acids.

CDR3 sequence (DNA): TGTGCCAGCAGTTTATTAGCGCAGGCCTACGAGCAGTACTTC. This codes for CASSLLAQAYEQYF. This chain connects TRBV27 to TRBJ2-7, with D possibly TRBD2 on 5 matching bases. The CDR3 is made up of 14 amino acids. The V end lost 1 base, the J end lost 2 bases, and 9 bases lay between the germline ends. Germline V gene sequence: CDR1 MNHEY, CDR2 SMNVEV (reference sequence).

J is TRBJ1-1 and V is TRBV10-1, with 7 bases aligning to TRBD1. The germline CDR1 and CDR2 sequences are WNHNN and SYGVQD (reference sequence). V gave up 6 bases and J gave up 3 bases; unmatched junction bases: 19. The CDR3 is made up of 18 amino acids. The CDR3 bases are TGCGCCAGCAGCAGCCTCCGGGACAGCCCAGGGAAGGACACTGAAGCTTTCTTT. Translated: CASSSLRDSPGKDTEAFF.

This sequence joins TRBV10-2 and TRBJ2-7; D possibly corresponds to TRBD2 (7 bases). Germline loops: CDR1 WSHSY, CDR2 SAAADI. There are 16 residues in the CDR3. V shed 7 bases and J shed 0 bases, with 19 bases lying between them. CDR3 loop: CASNGGGQKSSYEQYF. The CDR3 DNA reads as TGCGCCAGCAACGGCGGGGGCCAAAAGAGCTCCTACGAGCAGTACTTC.

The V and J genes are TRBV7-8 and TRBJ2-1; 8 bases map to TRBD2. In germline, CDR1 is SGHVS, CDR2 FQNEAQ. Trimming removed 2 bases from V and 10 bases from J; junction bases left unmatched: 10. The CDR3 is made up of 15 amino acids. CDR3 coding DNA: TGTGCCAGCAGCTTATTAAGCGGGGGAACGTCGGAGCAGTTCTTC. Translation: CASSLLSGGTSEQFF.

The CDR3 protein is CASSGTGVGPREQYF. In DNA, the CDR3 is TGTGCCAGCAGCGGGACAGGGGTTGGCCCGCGGGAGCAGTACTTC. This chain uses TRBV5-5 with TRBJ2-7; the match to TRBD1 covers 10 bases. Germline CDR1 and CDR2: SGHKS and YYEKEE (reference sequence). V trimming: 4 bases; J trimming: 7 bases; junction bases outside the gene matches: 11. This CDR3 is 15 amino acids long.

The CDR3 region is CSVARDRGSYEQYF. The CDR3, as DNA: TGCAGCGTTGCCCGGGACAGGGGCTCCTACGAGCAGTACTTC. The chain has TRBV29-1 and TRBJ2-7; 10 nucleotides align to TRBD1. J was trimmed by 0 bases and V by 4 bases; bases with no gene match: 3. Germline CDR1 is SQVTM and CDR2 is ANQGSEA. The CDR3 has 14 residues.

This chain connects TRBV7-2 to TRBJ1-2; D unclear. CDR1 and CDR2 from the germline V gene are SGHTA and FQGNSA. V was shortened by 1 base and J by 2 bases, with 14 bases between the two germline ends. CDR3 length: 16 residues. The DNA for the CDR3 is TGTGCCAGCAGCTTAGAATCCGGGATTAAGAACTATGGCTACACCTTC. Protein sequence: CASSLESGIKNYGYTF. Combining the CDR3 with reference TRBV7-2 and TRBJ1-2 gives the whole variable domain GAGVSQSPSNKVTEKGKDVELRCDPISGHTALYWYRQSLGQGLEFLIYFQGNSAPDKSGLPSDRFSAERTGGSVSTLTIQRTQQEDSAVYLCASSLESGIKNYGYTFGSGTRLTVV.

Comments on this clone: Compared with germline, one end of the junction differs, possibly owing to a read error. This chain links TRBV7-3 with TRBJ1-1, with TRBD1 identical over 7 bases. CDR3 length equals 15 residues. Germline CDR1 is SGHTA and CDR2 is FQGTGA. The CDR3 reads CASSLTGAQDTEAFF. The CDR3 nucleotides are TGTGCCAGCAGTTTAACAGGGGCTCAAGACACTGAAGCTTTCTTT.

The CDR3 spells CASSSWGTGSSSYEQYF. The CDR3 bases are TGTGCCAGCAGCTCGTGGGGGACAGGGAGTAGCTCCTACGAGCAGTACTTC. The chain recombines TRBV5-6 with TRBJ2-7; 9 nucleotides agree with TRBD1. V was clipped by 3 bases and J by 0 bases; unmatched bases: 10. Per the germline V gene, CDR1 is SGHDT and CDR2 is YYEEEE. The CDR3 covers 17 residues.

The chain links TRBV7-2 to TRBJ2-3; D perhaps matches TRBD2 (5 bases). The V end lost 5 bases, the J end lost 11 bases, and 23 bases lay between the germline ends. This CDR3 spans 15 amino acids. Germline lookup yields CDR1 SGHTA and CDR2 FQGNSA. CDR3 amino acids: CASSPTAGNGFRQYF. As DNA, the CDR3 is TGTGCCAGCAGCCCCACGGCCGGGAATGGGTTCAGGCAGTATTTT.

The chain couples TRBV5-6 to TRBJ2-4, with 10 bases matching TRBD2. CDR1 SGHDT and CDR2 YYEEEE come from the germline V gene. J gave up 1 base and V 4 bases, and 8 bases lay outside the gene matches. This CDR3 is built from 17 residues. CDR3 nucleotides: TGTGCCAGCAGCCCCTCTAGCGGGGGAAGGGCCAAAAACATTCAGTACTTC. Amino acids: CASSPSSGGRAKNIQYF. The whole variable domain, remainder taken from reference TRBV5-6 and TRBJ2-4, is DAGVTQSPTHLIKTRGQQVTLRCSPKSGHDTVSWYQQALGQGPQFIFQYYEEEERQRGNFPDRFSGHQFPNYSSELNVNALLLGDSALYLCASSPSSGGRAKNIQYFGAGTRLSVL.

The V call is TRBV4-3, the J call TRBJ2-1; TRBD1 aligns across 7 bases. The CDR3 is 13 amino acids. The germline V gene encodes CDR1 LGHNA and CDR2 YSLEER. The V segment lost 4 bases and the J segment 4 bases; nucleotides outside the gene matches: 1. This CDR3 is CASSRGQYNEQFF. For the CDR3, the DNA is TGCGCCAGCAGCCGGGGACAGTACAATGAGCAGTTCTTC.